One and the same sample provided the 15 T cell receptor beta chains below, sequenced in a study of CD8 T cells in Susac syndrome (dated by TCRdb to about 2019). Library prep was done by the immunoSEQ multiplex PCR assay. RNA was extracted using the RNeasy kit, and roughly 0.5 to 1 microgram was reverse transcribed with random hexamers. TCRdb reran the public reads through fastp at Q25 and MiXCR, keeping productive beta chains. Each record represents a unique CDR3 protein, reported with the most common genes and DNA among its rows. Recorded for this sample are about 130,000 distinct CDR3 sequences; 94% of them occurred a single time. The leading ten clones occupy 0.095% to 0.15% of the sample. The sample taken for sequencing was CD4+ T cells from PBMCs. These receptors originate from a human donor with multiple sclerosis.

This clonotype showed up just once. CDR3 sequence (DNA): TGTGCCAGCAGTTACTCGACCGGAGGAGAGGTTCATGGCTACACCTTC. Protein product: CASSYSTGGEVHGYTF. J is TRBJ1-2 and V is TRBV6-5; D not resolved. Germline V gene sequence: CDR1 MNHEY, CDR2 SVGAGI. V was trimmed by 0 bases and J by 6 bases, leaving 17 bases between them. The CDR3 has 16 amino acids.

The rearrangement joins TRBV10-1 to TRBJ1-5; D possibly corresponds to TRBD1 (5 bases). The CDR3 sequence is 12 residues long. CDR1 is WNHNN, CDR2 SYGVQD, per germline (reference sequence). V lost 7 bases to trimming and J lost 5 bases, with 9 bases between them. The CDR3 spells CASTQGYQPQHF. For the CDR3, the DNA is TGCGCCAGCACGCAGGGCTATCAGCCCCAGCATTTT.

V gene TRBV5-1 combines with J gene TRBJ2-7; the match to TRBD2 covers 12 bases. The CDR3 length is 15 residues. Looked up from germline, CDR1 is SGHRS and CDR2 is YFSETQ. J lost 3 bases, V lost 4 bases, and 5 bases had no gene match. The chain's CDR3 is CASSLSTSGSYEQYF. In DNA, the CDR3 is TGCGCCAGCAGCCTCTCGACTAGCGGGAGCTACGAGCAGTACTTC.

DNA of the CDR3: TGTGCCAGTAGTATAGATCGCAGGGGGATGAACACTGAAGCTTTCTTT. Protein product: CASSIDRRGMNTEAFF. The rearrangement joins TRBV19 to TRBJ1-1, with 7 bases fitting TRBD1. V trimming: 0 bases; J trimming: 0 bases; junction bases outside the gene matches: 4. CDR3 size: 16 residues. In germline, CDR1 is LNHDA, CDR2 SQIVND (reference sequence).

The V and J genes are TRBV7-2 and TRBJ2-7; 8 positions agree with TRBD2. CDR3 length: 16 residues. After removal of 3 bases from V and 3 bases from J, the junction contained 10 bases not matched to a gene. Germline V gene sequence: CDR1 SGHTA, CDR2 FQGNSA. The CDR3 nucleotides are TGTGCCAGCAGCTTGGGGGGGGCGGGAGGCCTCTACGAGCAGTACTTC. Protein: CASSLGGAGGLYEQYF.

This rearrangement joins TRBV20-1 to TRBJ1-5, with TRBD1 matching 10 bases. V was clipped by 0 bases and J by 7 bases; unmatched bases: 3. The CDR3 totals 14 residues. Germline V lookup: CDR1 DFQATT, CDR2 SNEGSKA (reference sequence). CDR3 in amino acids: CSARDWDRGQPQHF. The CDR3 DNA sequence: TGCAGTGCTAGAGATTGGGACAGGGGACAGCCCCAGCATTTT.

This clonotype appeared once. V is TRBV18 and J is TRBJ1-1; D is possibly TRBD1 (5 bases). The CDR3 loop spans 13 amino acids. Deletions cut 5 bases from V and 5 bases from J, with 12 bases between. Germline V gives CDR1 KGHSH, CDR2 LQKENI. The CDR3 nucleotides are TGTGCCAGCTCAGCAGGGTTAATGACTGAAGCTTTCTTT. Its translation: CASSAGLMTEAFF.

The chain combines TRBV7-9 with TRBJ1-5; possible D gene TRBD1, 5 bases. V shed 1 base and J shed 2 bases, with 15 bases lying between them. CDR1 and CDR2 (germline): SEHNR, FQNEAQ (reference sequence). The CDR3 is made up of 17 amino acids. The DNA for the CDR3 is TGTGCCAGCAGCTTAGGACTACGGACGGGACGCAATCAGCCCCAGCATTTT. It specifies CASSLGLRTGRNQPQHF. Full variable domain (outside the CDR3, taken from reference TRBV7-9 and TRBJ1-5): DTGVSQNPRHKITKRGQNVTFRCDPISEHNRLYWYRQTLGQGPEFLTYFQNEAQLEKSRLLSDRFSAERPKGSFSTLEIQRTEQGDSAMYLCASSLGLRTGRNQPQHFGDGTRLSIL.

The chain employs TRBV12-3 or TRBV12-4 and TRBJ1-6, with D unresolved. The CDR3 runs to 13 residues. V was shortened by 3 bases and J by 7 bases, with 7 bases between the two germline ends. The CDR3 nucleotides are TGTGCCAGCAGTTTCGACACCAATTCACCCCTCCACTTT. Amino acids: CASSFDTNSPLHF.

The chain couples TRBV5-1 to TRBJ2-1; TRBD1 aligns across 9 bases. The V and J ends lost 0 bases and 6 bases, in that order; junction bases with no gene match: 7. The germline V gene has CDR1 SGHRS and CDR2 YFSETQ. This CDR3 spans 16 amino acids. The CDR3 DNA reads as TGCGCCAGCAGCTTGGGAGGGGACAGGGAAGGCAATGAGCAGTTCTTC. This sequence encodes CASSLGGDREGNEQFF.

The genes are TRBV18 and TRBJ2-5; D gene ambiguous. The CDR3 contains 12 residues. Germline V gives CDR1 KGHSH, CDR2 LQKENI. V lost 3 bases to trimming and J lost 4 bases, with 6 bases between them. As DNA, the CDR3 is TGTGCCAGCTCACCGAAAGGAGAGACCCAGTACTTC. Amino acid sequence: CASSPKGETQYF.

The table lists this clonotype with a count of one. This sequence joins TRBV29-1 and TRBJ2-1; D possibly uses TRBD1 or TRBD2 (5 bases each). The CDR3 length is 13 residues. Trimming took off 3 bases at V and 5 bases at J, with 11 bases between the two ends. In germline, CDR1 is SQVTM, CDR2 ANQGSEA. CDR3 sequence: CSVDRARDNEQFF. CDR3 nucleotide sequence: TGCAGCGTTGACAGGGCGAGGGACAATGAGCAGTTCTTC.

The chain joins TRBV12-5 to TRBJ2-5, with 8 bases identical to TRBD1. In germline, CDR1 is LGHNT, CDR2 FRNRAP. J lost 5 bases, V lost 5 bases, and 16 bases had no gene match. CDR3 length equals 17 residues. The CDR3 nucleotides read TGTGCTAGTGGTCTCCTCGGCGGGACAGGCAAGTGGGAGACCCAGTACTTC. This codes for CASGLLGGTGKWETQYF.

The rearrangement links TRBV30 to TRBJ1-1; 7 bases match TRBD1. V shed 0 bases and J 0 bases; nucleotides not matched to a gene: 4. Looked up from germline, CDR1 is GTSNPN and CDR2 is SVGIG (reference sequence). The CDR3 consists of 15 residues. The CDR3 coding sequence is TGTGCCTGGAGTGTGGGAGGGGGCATGAACACTGAAGCTTTCTTT. It is translated as CAWSVGGGMNTEAFF.

The chain has TRBV18 and TRBJ1-1, with D hard to call. V dropped 5 bases and J dropped 0 bases, with 10 bases sitting between them. In germline, CDR1 is KGHSH, CDR2 LQKENI. The CDR3 length is 14 residues. The CDR3 sequence: CASSGEQMNTEAFF. In nucleotides, the CDR3 is TGTGCCAGCTCAGGAGAACAGATGAACACTGAAGCTTTCTTT.